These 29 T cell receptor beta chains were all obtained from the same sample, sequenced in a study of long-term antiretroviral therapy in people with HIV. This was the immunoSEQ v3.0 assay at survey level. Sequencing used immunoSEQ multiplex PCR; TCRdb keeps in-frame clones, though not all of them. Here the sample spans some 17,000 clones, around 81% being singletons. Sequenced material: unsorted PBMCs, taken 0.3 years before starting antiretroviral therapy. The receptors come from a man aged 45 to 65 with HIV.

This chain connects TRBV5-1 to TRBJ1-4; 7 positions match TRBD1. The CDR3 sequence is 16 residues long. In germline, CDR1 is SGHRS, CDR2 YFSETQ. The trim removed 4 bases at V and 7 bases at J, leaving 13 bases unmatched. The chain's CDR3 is CASSKDRRGPGEKLFF. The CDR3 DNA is TGCGCCAGCAGCAAGGACAGGCGAGGGCCTGGTGAAAAACTGTTTTTT.

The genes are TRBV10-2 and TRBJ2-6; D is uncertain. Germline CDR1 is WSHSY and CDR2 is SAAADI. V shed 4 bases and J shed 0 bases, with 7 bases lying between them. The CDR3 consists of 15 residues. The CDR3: CASSGWNSGANVLTF. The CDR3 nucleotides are TGCGCCAGCAGTGGGTGGAACTCTGGGGCCAACGTCCTGACTTTC.

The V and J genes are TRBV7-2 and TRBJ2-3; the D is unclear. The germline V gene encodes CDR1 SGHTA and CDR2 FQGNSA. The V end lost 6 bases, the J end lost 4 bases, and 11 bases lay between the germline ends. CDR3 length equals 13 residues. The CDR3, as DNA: TGTGCCAGCAGTATCAAGACCGCAGATACGCAGTATTTT. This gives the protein CASSIKTADTQYF. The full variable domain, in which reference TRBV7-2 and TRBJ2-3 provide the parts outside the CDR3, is GAGVSQSPSNKVTEKGKDVELRCDPISGHTALYWYRQSLGQGLEFLIYFQGNSAPDKSGLPSDRFSAERTGGSVSTLTIQRTQQEDSAVYLCASSIKTADTQYFGPGTRLTVL.

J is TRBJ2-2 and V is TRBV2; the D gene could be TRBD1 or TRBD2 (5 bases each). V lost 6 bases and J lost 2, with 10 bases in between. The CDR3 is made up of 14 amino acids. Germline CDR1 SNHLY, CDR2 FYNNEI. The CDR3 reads CASRGDPNTGELFF. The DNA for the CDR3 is TGTGCCAGCAGGGGGGACCCTAACACCGGGGAGCTGTTTTTT.

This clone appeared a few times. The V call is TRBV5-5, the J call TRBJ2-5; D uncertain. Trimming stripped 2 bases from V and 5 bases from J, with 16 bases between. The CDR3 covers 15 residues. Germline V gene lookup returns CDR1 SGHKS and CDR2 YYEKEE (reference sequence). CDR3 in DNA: TGTGCCAGCAGCTTAGGGTGGGAATCATCGGAGACCCAGTACTTC. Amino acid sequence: CASSLGWESSETQYF. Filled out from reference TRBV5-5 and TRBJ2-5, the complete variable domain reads DAGVTQSPTHLIKTRGQQVTLRCSPISGHKSVSWYQQVLGQGPQFIFQYYEKEERGRGNFPDRFSARQFPNYSSELNVNALLLGDSALYLCASSLGWESSETQYFGPGTRLLVL.

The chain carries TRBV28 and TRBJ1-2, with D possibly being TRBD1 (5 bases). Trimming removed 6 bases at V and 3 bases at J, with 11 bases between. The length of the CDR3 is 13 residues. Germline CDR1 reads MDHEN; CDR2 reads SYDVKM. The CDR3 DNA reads TGTGCCAGCAGAAAAGCGGGGGACTATGGCTACACCTTC. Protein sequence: CASRKAGDYGYTF.

The CDR3 region has the DNA TGTGCCAGCAGCTTGCAAGTGGGGGGCGCAGGGTCACCCCTCCACTTT. Amino acids: CASSLQVGGAGSPLHF. The J gene is TRBJ1-6, the V gene TRBV5-4; TRBD1 is a possible D gene (6 bases). Deletions cut 1 base from V and 10 bases from J, with 18 bases between. The germline V gene has CDR1 SGHNT and CDR2 YYREEE (reference sequence). This CDR3 spans 16 amino acids.

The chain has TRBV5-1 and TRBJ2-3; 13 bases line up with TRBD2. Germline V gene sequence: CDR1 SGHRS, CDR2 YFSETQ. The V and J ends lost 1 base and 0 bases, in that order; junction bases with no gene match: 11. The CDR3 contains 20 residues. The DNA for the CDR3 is TGCGCCAGCAGCTTGATCGGACTAGCGGGGGACCTTCCTAGCACAGATACGCAGTATTTT. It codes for CASSLIGLAGDLPSTDTQYF.

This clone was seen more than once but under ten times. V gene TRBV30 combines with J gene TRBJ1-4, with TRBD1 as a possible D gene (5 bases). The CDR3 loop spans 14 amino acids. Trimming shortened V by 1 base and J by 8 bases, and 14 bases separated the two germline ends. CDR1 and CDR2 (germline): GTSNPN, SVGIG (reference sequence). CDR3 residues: CAWSAGMGKEKLFF. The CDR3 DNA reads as TGTGCCTGGAGTGCAGGGATGGGCAAAGAAAAACTGTTTTTT.

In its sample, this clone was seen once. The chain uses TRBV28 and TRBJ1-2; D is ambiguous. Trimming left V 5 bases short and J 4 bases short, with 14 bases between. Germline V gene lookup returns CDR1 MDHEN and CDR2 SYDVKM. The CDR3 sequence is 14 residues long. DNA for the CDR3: TGTGCCAGCAGTCAGGACCCCATTAGCTATGGCTACACCTTC. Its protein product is CASSQDPISYGYTF.

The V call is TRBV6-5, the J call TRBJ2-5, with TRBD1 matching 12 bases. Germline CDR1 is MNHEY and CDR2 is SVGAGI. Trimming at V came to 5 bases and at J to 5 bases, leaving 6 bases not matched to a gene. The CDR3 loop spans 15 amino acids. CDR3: CASSTGTGGSETQYF. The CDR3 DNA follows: TGTGCCAGCAGTACCGGGACAGGGGGCTCGGAGACCCAGTACTTC.

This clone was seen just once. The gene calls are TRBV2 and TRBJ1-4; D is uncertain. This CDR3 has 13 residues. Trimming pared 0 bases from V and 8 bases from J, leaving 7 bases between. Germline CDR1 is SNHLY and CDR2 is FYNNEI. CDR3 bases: TGTGCCAGCAGTGAAGCGCTGGGGGAAAAACTGTTTTTT. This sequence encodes CASSEALGEKLFF.

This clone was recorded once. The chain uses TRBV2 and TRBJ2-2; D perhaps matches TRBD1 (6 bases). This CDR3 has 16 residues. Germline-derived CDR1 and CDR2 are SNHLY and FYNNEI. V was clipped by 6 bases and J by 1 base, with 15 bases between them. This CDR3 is CASRGTDRRNTGELFF. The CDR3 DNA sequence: TGTGCCAGCAGGGGTACCGACAGGAGGAACACCGGGGAGCTGTTTTTT.

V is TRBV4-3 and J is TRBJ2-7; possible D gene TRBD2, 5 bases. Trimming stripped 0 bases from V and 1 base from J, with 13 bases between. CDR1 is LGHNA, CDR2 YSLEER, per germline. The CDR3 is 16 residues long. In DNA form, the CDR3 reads TGCGCCAGCAGCCAAGATTTCGGGAAACCATCCTACGAGCAGTACTTC. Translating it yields CASSQDFGKPSYEQYF.

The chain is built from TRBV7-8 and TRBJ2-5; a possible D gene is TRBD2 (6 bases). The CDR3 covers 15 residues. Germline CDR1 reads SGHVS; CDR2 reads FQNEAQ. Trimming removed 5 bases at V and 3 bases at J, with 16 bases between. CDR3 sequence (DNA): TGTGCCAGCAGCAGACTAGTAGAGGCCGAAGAGACCCAGTACTTC. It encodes CASSRLVEAEETQYF.

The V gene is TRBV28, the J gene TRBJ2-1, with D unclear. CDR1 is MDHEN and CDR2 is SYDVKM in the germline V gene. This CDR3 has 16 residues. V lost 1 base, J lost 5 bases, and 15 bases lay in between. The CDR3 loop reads CASSLYPPPIDNEQFF. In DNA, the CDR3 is TGTGCCAGCAGTTTATACCCACCCCCTATAGACAATGAGCAGTTCTTC. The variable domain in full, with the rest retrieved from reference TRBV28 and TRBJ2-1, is DVKVTQSSRYLVKRTGEKVFLECVQDMDHENMFWYRQDPGLGLRLIYFSYDVKMKEKGDIPEGYSVSREKKERFSLILESASTNQTSMYLCASSLYPPPIDNEQFFGPGTRLTVL.

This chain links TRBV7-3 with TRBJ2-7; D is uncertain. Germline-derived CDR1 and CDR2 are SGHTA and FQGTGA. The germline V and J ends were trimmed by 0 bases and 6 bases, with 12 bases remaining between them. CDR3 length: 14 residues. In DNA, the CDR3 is TGTGCCAGCAGCTTAACTCAGGCGACCGGCGAGCAGTACTTC. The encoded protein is CASSLTQATGEQYF.

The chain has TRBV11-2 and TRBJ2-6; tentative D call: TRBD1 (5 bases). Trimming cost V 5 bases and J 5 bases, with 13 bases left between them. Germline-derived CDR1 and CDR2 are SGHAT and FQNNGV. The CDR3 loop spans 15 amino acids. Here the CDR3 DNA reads TGTGCCAGCAGCGAAGGGGTTATTAGGGCCAACGTCCTGACTTTC. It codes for CASSEGVIRANVLTF.

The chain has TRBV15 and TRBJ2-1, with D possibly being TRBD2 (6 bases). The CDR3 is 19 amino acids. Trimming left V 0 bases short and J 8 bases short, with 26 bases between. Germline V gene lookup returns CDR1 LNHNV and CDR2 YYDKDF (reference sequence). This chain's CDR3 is CATSRDSLLGTQMTDEQFF. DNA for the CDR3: TGTGCCACCAGCAGAGATTCTCTGTTGGGGACTCAGATGACGGATGAGCAGTTCTTC.

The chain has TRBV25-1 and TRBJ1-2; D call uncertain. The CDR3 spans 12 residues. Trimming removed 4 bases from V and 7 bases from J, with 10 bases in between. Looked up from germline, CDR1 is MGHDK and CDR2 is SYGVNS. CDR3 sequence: CASSAYLFGYTF. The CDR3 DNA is TGTGCCAGCAGTGCCTACCTGTTTGGCTACACCTTC.

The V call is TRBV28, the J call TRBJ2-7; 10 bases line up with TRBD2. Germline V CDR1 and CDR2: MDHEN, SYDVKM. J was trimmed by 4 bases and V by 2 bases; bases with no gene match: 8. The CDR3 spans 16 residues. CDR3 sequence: CASSLLAGASGYEQYF. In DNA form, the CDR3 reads TGTGCCAGCAGTTTACTAGCGGGAGCGAGTGGGTACGAGCAGTACTTC.

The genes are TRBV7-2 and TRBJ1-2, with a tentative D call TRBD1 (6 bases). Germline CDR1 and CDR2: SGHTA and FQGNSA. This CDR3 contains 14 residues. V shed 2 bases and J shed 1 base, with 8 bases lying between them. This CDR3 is CASSLTGINYGYTF. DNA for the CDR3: TGTGCCAGCAGCTTAACAGGGATTAACTATGGCTACACCTTC.

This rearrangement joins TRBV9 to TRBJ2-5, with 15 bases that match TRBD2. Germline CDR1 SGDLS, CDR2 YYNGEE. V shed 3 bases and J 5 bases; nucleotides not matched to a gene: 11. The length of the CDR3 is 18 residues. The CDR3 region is CASSGTWTSGRGMETQYF. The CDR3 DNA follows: TGTGCCAGCAGCGGAACGTGGACTAGCGGGAGGGGAATGGAGACCCAGTACTTC.

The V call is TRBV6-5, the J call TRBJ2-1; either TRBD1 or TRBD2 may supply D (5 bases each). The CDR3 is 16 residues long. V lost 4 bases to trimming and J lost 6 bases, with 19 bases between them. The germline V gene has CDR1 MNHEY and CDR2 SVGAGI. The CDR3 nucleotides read TGTGCCAGCAGTTCCCACTCGGGACGGGCTATCAATGAGCAGTTCTTC. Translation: CASSSHSGRAINEQFF.

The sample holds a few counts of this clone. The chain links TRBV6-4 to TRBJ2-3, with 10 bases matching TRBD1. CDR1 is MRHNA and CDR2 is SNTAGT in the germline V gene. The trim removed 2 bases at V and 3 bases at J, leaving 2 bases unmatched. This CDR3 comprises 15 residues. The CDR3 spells CASSDVDRGTDTQYF. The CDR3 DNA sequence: TGTGCCAGCAGTGACGTGGACAGGGGGACAGATACGCAGTATTTT.

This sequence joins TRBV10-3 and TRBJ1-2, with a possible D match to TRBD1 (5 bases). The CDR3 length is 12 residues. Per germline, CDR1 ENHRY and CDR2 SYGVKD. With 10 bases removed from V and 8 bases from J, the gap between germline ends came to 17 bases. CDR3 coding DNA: TGTGCCACAATGGGGGAAATAGGCGGCTACACCTTC. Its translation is CATMGEIGGYTF.

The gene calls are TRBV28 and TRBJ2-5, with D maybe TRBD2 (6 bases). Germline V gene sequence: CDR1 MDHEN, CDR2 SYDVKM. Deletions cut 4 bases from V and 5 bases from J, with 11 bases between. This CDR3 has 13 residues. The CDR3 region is CASSSRAGETQYF. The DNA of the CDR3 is TGTGCCAGCAGTTCGCGGGCGGGGGAGACCCAGTACTTC.

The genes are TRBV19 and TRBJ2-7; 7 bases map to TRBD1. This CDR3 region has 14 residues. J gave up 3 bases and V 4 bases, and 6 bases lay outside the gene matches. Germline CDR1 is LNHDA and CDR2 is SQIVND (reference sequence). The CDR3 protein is CASSTPGQLYEQYF. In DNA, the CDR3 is TGTGCCAGTAGTACCCCGGGACAGCTCTACGAGCAGTACTTC.

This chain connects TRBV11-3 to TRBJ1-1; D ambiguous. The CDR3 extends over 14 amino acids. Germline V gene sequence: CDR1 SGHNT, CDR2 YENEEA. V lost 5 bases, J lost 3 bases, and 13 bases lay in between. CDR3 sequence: CASSPDGRHTEAFF. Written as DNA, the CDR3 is TGTGCCAGCAGCCCCGATGGCAGGCACACTGAAGCTTTCTTT. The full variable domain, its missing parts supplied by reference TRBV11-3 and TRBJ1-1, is EAGVVQSPRYKIIEKKQPVAFWCNPISGHNTLYWYLQNLGQGPELLIRYENEEAVDDSQLPKDRFSAERLKGVDSTLKIQPAELGDSAVYLCASSPDGRHTEAFFGQGTRLTVV.